This T cell receptor (beta chain) emerged from a study of blood T cell repertoires in COVID-19. This CDR3 is built from 14 residues. CDR1 is SGHRS and CDR2 is YFSETQ in the germline V gene. V was shortened by 4 bases and J by 7 bases, with 12 bases between the two germline ends. Per the original data handling: Nucleated cell number was recorded as an estimate derived from reference gene primer amplification. Generated by immunoSEQ multiplex PCR, the TCRdb table keeps only in-frame clones and is missing some. V, J and clone size are those of that table, while D and trimming were read from the DNA. The sample consists of over 85,000 clones, 70% to 85% of them appearing once.

This sequence joins TRBV5-1 and TRBJ1-6; D gene uncertain. This clonotype was sampled from a woman older than 75 with COVID-19, enrolled during active disease. The sequencing input was peripheral blood. The CDR3, as DNA: TGCGCCAGCAGCCCGGACGGGGAGAATTCACCCCTCCACTTT. This gives the protein CASSPDGENSPLHF.